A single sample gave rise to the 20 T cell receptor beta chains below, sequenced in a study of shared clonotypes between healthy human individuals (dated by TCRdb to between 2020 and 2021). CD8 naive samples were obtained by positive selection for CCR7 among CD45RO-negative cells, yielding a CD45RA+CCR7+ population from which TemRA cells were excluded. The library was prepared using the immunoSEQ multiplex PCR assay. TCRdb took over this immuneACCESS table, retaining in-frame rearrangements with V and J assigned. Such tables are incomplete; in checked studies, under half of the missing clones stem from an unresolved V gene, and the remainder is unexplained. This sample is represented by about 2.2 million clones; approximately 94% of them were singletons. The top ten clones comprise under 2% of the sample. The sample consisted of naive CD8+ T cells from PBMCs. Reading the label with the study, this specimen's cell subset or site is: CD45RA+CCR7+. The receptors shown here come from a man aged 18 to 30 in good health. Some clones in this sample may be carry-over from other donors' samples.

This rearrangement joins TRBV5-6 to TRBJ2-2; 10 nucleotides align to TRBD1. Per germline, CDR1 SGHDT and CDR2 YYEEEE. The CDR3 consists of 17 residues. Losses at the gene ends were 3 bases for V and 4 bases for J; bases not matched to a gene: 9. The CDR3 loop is CASSSLAGQGVTGELFF. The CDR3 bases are TGTGCCAGCAGCTCCCTAGCAGGACAGGGGGTCACCGGGGAGCTGTTTTTT.

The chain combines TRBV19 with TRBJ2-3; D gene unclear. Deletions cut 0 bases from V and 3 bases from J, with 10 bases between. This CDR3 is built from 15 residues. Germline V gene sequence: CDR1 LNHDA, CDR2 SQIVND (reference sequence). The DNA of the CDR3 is TGTGCCAGTAGTATAGATCCCGCCTCGACAGATACGCAGTATTTT. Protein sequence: CASSIDPASTDTQYF. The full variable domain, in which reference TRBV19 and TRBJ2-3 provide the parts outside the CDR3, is DGGITQSPKYLFRKEGQNVTLSCEQNLNHDAMYWYRQDPGQGLRLIYYSQIVNDFQKGDIAEGYSVSREKKESFPLTVTSAQKNPTAFYLCASSIDPASTDTQYFGPGTRLTVL.

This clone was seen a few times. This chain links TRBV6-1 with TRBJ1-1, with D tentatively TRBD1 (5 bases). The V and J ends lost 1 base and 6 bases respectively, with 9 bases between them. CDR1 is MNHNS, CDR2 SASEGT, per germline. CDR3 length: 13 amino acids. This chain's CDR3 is CASSEDVGPEAFF. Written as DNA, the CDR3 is TGTGCCAGCAGTGAAGATGTGGGGCCTGAAGCTTTCTTT.

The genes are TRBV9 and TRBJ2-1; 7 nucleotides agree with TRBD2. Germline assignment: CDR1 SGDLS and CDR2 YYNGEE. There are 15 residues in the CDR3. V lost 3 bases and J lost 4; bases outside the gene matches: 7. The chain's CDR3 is CASSGPSGAYNEQFF. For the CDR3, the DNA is TGTGCCAGCAGCGGGCCTAGCGGAGCGTACAATGAGCAGTTCTTC. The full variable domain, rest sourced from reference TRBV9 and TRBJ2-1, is DSGVTQTPKHLITATGQRVTLRCSPRSGDLSVYWYQQSLDQGLQFLIQYYNGEERAKGNILERFSAQQFPDLHSELNLSSLELGDSALYFCASSGPSGAYNEQFFGPGTRLTVL.

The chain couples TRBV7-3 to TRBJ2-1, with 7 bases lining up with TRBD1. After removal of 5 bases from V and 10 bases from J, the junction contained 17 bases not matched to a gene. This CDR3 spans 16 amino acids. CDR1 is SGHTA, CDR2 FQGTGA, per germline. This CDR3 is CASSPRGTRDEPEQFF. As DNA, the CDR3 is TGTGCCAGCAGCCCCAGGGGGACCCGGGATGAGCCGGAGCAGTTCTTC.

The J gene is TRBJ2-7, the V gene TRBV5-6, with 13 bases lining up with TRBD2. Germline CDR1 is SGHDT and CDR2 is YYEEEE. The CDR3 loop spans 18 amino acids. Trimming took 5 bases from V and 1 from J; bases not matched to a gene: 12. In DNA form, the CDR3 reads TGTGCCAGCAGTATACTACTAGCGGGAGGGTTCATGTCCTACGAGCAGTACTTC. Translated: CASSILLAGGFMSYEQYF.

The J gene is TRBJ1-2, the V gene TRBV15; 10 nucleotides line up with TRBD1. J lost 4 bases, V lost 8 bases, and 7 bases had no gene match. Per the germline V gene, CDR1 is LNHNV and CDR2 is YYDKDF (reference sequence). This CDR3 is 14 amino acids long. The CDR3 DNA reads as TGTGCCACCCGCGCGACAGGGGGCTTCTATGGCTACACCTTC. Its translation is CATRATGGFYGYTF.

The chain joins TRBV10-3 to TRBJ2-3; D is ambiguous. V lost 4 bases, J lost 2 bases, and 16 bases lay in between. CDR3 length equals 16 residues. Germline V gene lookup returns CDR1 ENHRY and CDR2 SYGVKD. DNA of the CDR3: TGTGCCATCAGTGGCCCCACTGACGGCTCCACAGATACGCAGTATTTT. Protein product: CAISGPTDGSTDTQYF.

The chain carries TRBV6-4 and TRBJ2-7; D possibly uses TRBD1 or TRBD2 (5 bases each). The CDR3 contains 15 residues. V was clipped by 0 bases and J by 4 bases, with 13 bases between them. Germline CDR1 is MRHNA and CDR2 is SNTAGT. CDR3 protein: CASSDSGPPLYEQYF. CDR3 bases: TGTGCCAGCAGTGACTCGGGACCTCCCCTTTACGAGCAGTACTTC.

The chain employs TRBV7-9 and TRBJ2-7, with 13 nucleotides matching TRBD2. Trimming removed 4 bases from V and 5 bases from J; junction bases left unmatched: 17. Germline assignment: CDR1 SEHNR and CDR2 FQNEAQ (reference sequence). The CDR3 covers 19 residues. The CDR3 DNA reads TGTGCCAGCAGCTCTCTTACGCGGACTAGCGGGAGCGATGAGGACGAGCAGTACTTC. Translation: CASSSLTRTSGSDEDEQYF.

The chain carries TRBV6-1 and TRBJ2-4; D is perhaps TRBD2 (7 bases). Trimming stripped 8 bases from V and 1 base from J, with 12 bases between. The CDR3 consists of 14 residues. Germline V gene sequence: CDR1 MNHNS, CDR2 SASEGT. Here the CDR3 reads CASVGGEAKNIQYF. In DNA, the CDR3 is TGTGCCAGCGTAGGGGGGGAGGCCAAAAACATTCAGTACTTC.

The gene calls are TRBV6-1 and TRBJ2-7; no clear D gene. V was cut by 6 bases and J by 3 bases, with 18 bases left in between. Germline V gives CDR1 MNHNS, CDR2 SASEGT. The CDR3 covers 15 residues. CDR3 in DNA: TGTGCCAGCAGCCCTGTGGGGTATTTTGTCTACGAGCAGTACTTC. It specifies CASSPVGYFVYEQYF.

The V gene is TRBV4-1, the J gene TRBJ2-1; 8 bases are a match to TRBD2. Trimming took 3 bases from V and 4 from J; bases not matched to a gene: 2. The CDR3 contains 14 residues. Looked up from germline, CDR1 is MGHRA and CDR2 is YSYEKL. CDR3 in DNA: TGCGCCAGCAGCCATCCGGGAGGGTACAATGAGCAGTTCTTC. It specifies CASSHPGGYNEQFF.

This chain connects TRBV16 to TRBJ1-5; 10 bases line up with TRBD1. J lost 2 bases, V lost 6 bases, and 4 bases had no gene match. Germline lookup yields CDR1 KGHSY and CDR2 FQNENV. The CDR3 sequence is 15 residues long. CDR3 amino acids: CASRSTGGGNQPQHF. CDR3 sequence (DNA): TGTGCCAGCAGATCGACAGGGGGCGGCAATCAGCCCCAGCATTTT.

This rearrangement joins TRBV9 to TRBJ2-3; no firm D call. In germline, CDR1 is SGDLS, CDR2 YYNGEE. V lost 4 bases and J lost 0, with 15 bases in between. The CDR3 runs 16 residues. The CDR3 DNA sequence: TGTGCCAGCAGCCCCCGGGTGACCGCTAGCACAGATACGCAGTATTTT. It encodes CASSPRVTASTDTQYF.

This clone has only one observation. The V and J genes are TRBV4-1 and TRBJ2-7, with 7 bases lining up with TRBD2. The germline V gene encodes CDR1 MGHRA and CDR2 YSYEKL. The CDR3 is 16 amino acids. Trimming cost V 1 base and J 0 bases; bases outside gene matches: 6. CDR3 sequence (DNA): TGCGCCAGCAGCCAAGGGAGCGGGATCTACTCCTACGAGCAGTACTTC. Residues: CASSQGSGIYSYEQYF.

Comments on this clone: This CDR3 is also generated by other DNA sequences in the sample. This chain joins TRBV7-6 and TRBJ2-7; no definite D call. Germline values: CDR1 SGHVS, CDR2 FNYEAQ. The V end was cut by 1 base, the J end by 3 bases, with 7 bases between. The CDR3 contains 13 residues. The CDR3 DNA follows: TGTGCCAGCAGCTTAGGCACCCTCTACGAGCAGTACTTC. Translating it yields CASSLGTLYEQYF. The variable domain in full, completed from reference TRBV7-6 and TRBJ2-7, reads GAGVSQSPRYKVTKRGQDVALRCDPISGHVSLYWYRQALGQGPEFLTYFNYEAQQDKSGLPNDRFSAERPEGSISTLTIQRTEQRDSAMYRCASSLGTLYEQYFGPGTRLTVT.

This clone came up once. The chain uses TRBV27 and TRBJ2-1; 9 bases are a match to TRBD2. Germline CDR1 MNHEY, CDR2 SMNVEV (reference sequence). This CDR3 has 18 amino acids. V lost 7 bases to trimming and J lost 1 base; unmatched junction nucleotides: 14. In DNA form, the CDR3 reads TGTGCCAGCACCCCAAACGGGGCGGGAGGGCTATCCTACAATGAGCAGTTCTTC. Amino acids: CASTPNGAGGLSYNEQFF.

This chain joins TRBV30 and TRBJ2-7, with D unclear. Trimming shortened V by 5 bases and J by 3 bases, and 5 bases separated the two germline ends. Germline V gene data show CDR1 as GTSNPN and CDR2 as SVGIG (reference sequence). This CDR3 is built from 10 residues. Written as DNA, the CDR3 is TGTGCCTGGGGCTACTACGAGCAGTACTTC. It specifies CAWGYYEQYF.

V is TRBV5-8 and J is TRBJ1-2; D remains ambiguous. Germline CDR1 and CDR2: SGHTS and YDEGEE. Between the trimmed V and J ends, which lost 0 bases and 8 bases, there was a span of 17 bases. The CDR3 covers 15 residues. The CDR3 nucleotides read TGTGCCAGCAGCTTGGTTGGCCCCGGCGGACGGGGCTACACCTTC. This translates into CASSLVGPGGRGYTF.